One T cell receptor beta chain is described in this entry. This clone was picked up a small number of times. There is no known antigen for this receptor. Per-nucleotide qualities are absent, and no much larger clonotype sits a single base away. These data come from a study of beta chain features in type 1 diabetes (dated by TCRdb to 2016 to 2019). About the full investigation: Mean age, gender distribution, total cell number and subset yield were not different between patients and healthy donors. A total of over 90,000,000 sorted cells were examined across all samples, and a strong correlation was observed between cell number per subset and RNA yield. The study compared TCRB repertoires of sorted circulating CD4+ T cell subsets between recently diagnosed type 1 diabetes patients and matched healthy donors. Naive and central memory subsets were obtained from all 30 or so donors, but regulatory and stem cell-like memory subsets were isolated from only 8 patients and about eight healthy donors. Overall study results and their limits: Only small numbers of individuals were included in the HLA sub-analyses, which left unresolved whether HLA type had any influence on TCRB rearrangement. Naive, central memory and regulatory TCRB repertoires appeared more similar among patients than among healthy donors. PCR might favor shorter templates, but patient and control samples were amplified and corrected together, so any skew would affect both groups equally. Sequencing cDNA rather than genomic DNA could over-represent highly expressing activated cells, although activation and CD3 levels did not differ between groups. In all four CD4+ subsets, TCRB CDR3 length was moderately but significantly shorter in type 1 diabetes patients. At VDJ recombination sites, type 1 diabetes patients had fewer insertions and more deleted nucleotides, which implies abnormalities in thymic rearrangement.

All of the isolated RNA was reverse transcribed with the High Capacity cDNA Reverse Transcription Kit, so expressed TCRB transcripts were sequenced. Naive, central memory and regulatory T cell samples underwent deep immunoSEQ sequencing, averaging around 4 million total reads per sample. Sorted cells were lysed in RLT buffer and RNA was extracted with DNase-treated RNeasy Micro or Mini kits, depending on cell number. Each cell subset was processed separately to prevent cross-contamination, with patient and healthy donor samples processed together. Using the immunoSEQ multiplex PCR, TCRB sequences were amplified from cDNA into 87-bp fragments spanning the CDR3 region. Amplicons were sequenced on the Illumina HiSeq platform. As for the original processing: PCR bias was computationally corrected using synthetic template baselines, reads within Hamming distance 2 were collapsed, and singletons that could not be merged were discarded. By aligning reads against IMGT, V, D and J genes, CDR3 length, and insertions or deletions at six rearrangement sites were assigned. Within each subset, clonotype counts were normalized to sorted cell number, after which true diversity and Gini coefficients were computed with the tcR R package. The overlap coefficient, calculated on TCRB nucleotide sequences, was used to measure repertoire sharing. TCRdb took this table from immuneACCESS and kept in-frame rearrangements with V and J called. Such tables lack part of the clones; where checked against another copy, unresolved V genes explain under half of the gap, and the rest is unexplained. V, J and clone size derive from that table, while D and trimming were established from the DNA sequence. The sample profile shows some 350,000 clones; 9.6% of them were found once. The ten largest clones represent about 0.64% of the sample.

Each donor gave one peripheral blood draw, averaging approximately 110 mL, which was collected into heparinised tubes. Using a panel that included CD45RO, CCR7, CD25, CD127, CD95 and CD27, naive, central memory, regulatory and stem cell-like memory CD4+ T cells were sorted on a BD FACSAria II. All sorted populations exceeded 95% purity. PBMCs were separated immediately by Lymphoprep density gradient centrifugation and were stained directly, without being cultured. So that batch effects would be minimized, each experiment stained and sorted samples in pairs, pairing one healthy donor with one patient. V is clipped by 1 base and J by 5 bases, and the sequence between their germline boundaries is 16 bases long. The germline V gene supplies CDR1 SGHRS and CDR2 YFSETQ. The CDR3 runs 16 residues from the cysteine to the phenylalanine. CDR3 DNA is the only sequence kept; it has 48 bases, read in frame from the first base.

This receptor chain uses TRBV5-1 and TRBJ2-1, and the D gene may be TRBD1, 6 bases matching. Sequenced sample: central memory CD4+ T cells from blood. This TCR was sampled from a man aged 25-45 years with type 1 diabetes. The sequence in DNA is TGCGCCAGCAGCTTGACTATCCAGGGACAAGACAATGAGCAGTTCTTC. It encodes CASSLTIQGQDNEQFF.